These 25 T cell receptor beta chains originate from one sample sequenced in a study of CD8 T cells in Susac syndrome. Random hexamers were used to reverse transcribe the RNA input (roughly 0.5 to 1 ug). MiXCR, run by TCRdb on the immunoSEQ multiplex PCR reads, gives a single entry per CDR3 protein. The table includes about 76,000 distinct CDR3 sequences, about 91% detected once. Sequenced: CD8+ T cells from PBMCs. These receptors originate from a human donor with multiple sclerosis.

The chain combines TRBV27 with TRBJ2-1; possibly TRBD2 for D (7 bases). Germline CDR1 is MNHEY and CDR2 is SMNVEV (reference sequence). Trimming shortened V by 4 bases and J by 6 bases, and 13 bases separated the two germline ends. The CDR3 is 14 amino acids. CDR3 bases: TGTGCCAGCAGTTCCCAGGGGAGGGGCAATGAGCAGTTCTTC. This gives the protein CASSSQGRGNEQFF.

Here the CDR3 reads CATSDSQEPPWGAAFF. The CDR3 DNA follows: TGTGCCACCAGTGATTCACAGGAACCTCCGTGGGGGGCAGCTTTCTTT. The gene calls are TRBV24-1 and TRBJ1-1; TRBD1 is a possible D gene (6 bases). The CDR3 has 16 residues. Germline assignment: CDR1 KGHDR and CDR2 SFDVKD. Trimming took off 2 bases at V and 10 bases at J, with 22 bases between the two ends.

The chain employs TRBV28 and TRBJ2-1; 11 bases line up with TRBD2. Germline loops: CDR1 MDHEN, CDR2 SYDVKM. The CDR3 consists of 16 residues. With V trimmed by 5 bases and J by 7 bases, 10 bases remained unmatched. The CDR3, as DNA: TGTGCCAGCAGTCTCAGACTAGCGGGACCTACAAATGAGCAGTTCTTC. As protein: CASSLRLAGPTNEQFF.

This chain joins TRBV27 and TRBJ2-2; D unclear. The CDR3 loop spans 13 amino acids. V lost 0 bases, J lost 6 bases, and 5 bases lay in between. Germline V lookup: CDR1 MNHEY, CDR2 SMNVEV (reference sequence). CDR3: CASSLSEAGELFF. The CDR3 bases are TGTGCCAGCAGTTTATCCGAGGCCGGGGAGCTGTTTTTT.

The chain carries TRBV20-1 and TRBJ1-5; a weak D match, TRBD1 (5 bases). Germline CDR1 reads DFQATT; CDR2 reads SNEGSKA (reference sequence). This CDR3 has 13 residues. The V gene lost 5 bases and the J gene lost 0 bases, with 8 bases spanning the gap. CDR3 DNA: TGCAGTGCTGTCGACAGTAGCAATCAGCCCCAGCATTTT. It encodes CSAVDSSNQPQHF.

The chain combines TRBV19 with TRBJ2-1; TRBD2 matches at 9 bases. Germline CDR1 reads LNHDA; CDR2 reads SQIVND (reference sequence). The CDR3 has 13 amino acids. V gave up 5 bases and J gave up 8 bases; unmatched junction bases: 4. CDR3 coding DNA: TGTGCCAGTAGTCTAGGACTAGCGCATGAGCAGTTCTTC. It is translated as CASSLGLAHEQFF.

The chain has TRBV9 and TRBJ2-2; D might be TRBD2 (6 bases). V lost 4 bases and J lost 0, with 13 bases in between. This CDR3 has 16 amino acids. From germline, CDR1 is SGDLS and CDR2 YYNGEE. The CDR3 DNA follows: TGTGCCAGCAGCCCAAGGGAGGCCCCGAACACCGGGGAGCTGTTTTTT. Residues: CASSPREAPNTGELFF.

V and J are TRBV12-3 or TRBV12-4 and TRBJ2-1; D may be TRBD2 (5 bases). V was pared by 5 bases and J by 0 bases, with 14 bases between. This CDR3 comprises 16 residues. In DNA, the CDR3 is TGTGCCAGCAGTGTCCTCGGGATGCCCTCCTACAATGAGCAGTTCTTC. Translation: CASSVLGMPSYNEQFF.

This clonotype was counted once. The chain has TRBV5-1 and TRBJ1-1; D remains unclear. The germline V gene encodes CDR1 SGHRS and CDR2 YFSETQ. The CDR3 runs to 16 residues. Trimming removed 1 base from V and 4 bases from J, with 17 bases in between. DNA for the CDR3: TGCGCCAGCAGCTTGTCGACTGGTGTAGCGAGCACTGAAGCTTTCTTT. Amino acid sequence: CASSLSTGVASTEAFF. The full variable domain, with the rest looked up from reference TRBV5-1 and TRBJ1-1, is KAGVTQTPRYLIKTRGQQVTLSCSPISGHRSVSWYQQTPGQGLQFLFEYFSETQRNKGNFPGRFSGRQFSNSRSEMNVSTLELGDSALYLCASSLSTGVASTEAFFGQGTRLTVV.

The chain employs TRBV7-3 and TRBJ2-1, with D possibly being TRBD2 (6 bases). The CDR3 loop spans 15 amino acids. V was trimmed by 5 bases and J by 3 bases, leaving 14 bases between them. Germline CDR1 and CDR2: SGHTA and FQGTGA. The CDR3, as DNA: TGTGCCAGCAGCCCCACGTTTAGCGGCTACAATGAGCAGTTCTTC. Amino acids: CASSPTFSGYNEQFF.

This clonotype appeared once. The chain employs TRBV3-1 and TRBJ2-7; D is possibly TRBD1 (6 bases). The CDR3 loop spans 19 amino acids. The V end was cut by 0 bases, the J end by 1 base, with 22 bases between. CDR1 and CDR2 from the germline V gene are LGHDT and YNNKEL (reference sequence). The CDR3 protein is CASSQEVRRDKHVSYEQYF. Here the CDR3 DNA reads TGTGCCAGCAGCCAAGAAGTCAGAAGGGACAAGCACGTTTCCTACGAGCAGTACTTC.

J is TRBJ1-5 and V is TRBV12-3 or TRBV12-4, with D uncertain. The CDR3 is made up of 14 amino acids. Trimming took off 2 bases at V and 0 bases at J, with 5 bases between the two ends. This CDR3 is CASSLLGSNQPQHF. The CDR3 DNA reads as TGTGCCAGCAGTTTATTGGGTAGCAATCAGCCCCAGCATTTT.

The chain uses TRBV5-8 and TRBJ2-2; D call uncertain. CDR1 and CDR2 (germline): SGHTS, YDEGEE. The CDR3 loop spans 16 amino acids. Between the trimmed V and J ends, which lost 2 bases and 6 bases, there was a span of 17 bases. DNA for the CDR3: TGTGCCAGCAGCTTCGGATTAGCAGCCCTGGCCGGGGAGCTGTTTTTT. This codes for CASSFGLAALAGELFF.

The genes are TRBV15 and TRBJ2-3; 12 bases map to TRBD2. The CDR3 totals 20 residues. Per the germline V gene, CDR1 is LNHNV and CDR2 is YYDKDF (reference sequence). J lost 2 bases, V lost 1 base, and 13 bases had no gene match. This CDR3 reads CATSRGLAGGALIYTDTQYF. The CDR3 DNA reads TGTGCCACCAGCAGAGGTCTAGCGGGGGGGGCATTGATCTACACAGATACGCAGTATTTT.

This chain connects TRBV5-1 to TRBJ2-1; no definite D call. This CDR3 spans 13 amino acids. Between the trimmed V and J ends, which lost 0 bases and 7 bases, there was a span of 8 bases. Germline V lookup: CDR1 SGHRS, CDR2 YFSETQ. CDR3 bases: TGCGCCAGCAGCTTGGCCACTGGAAATGAGCAGTTCTTC. Its translation: CASSLATGNEQFF.

The chain carries TRBV4-2 and TRBJ1-5; D is unclear. Germline CDR1 and CDR2: LGHNA and YNFKEQ. The CDR3 has 16 residues. Trimming took 2 bases from V and 5 from J, leaving 16 bases between them. CDR3: CASSQSRGQIDQPQHF. The DNA for the CDR3 is TGTGCCAGCAGCCAATCCCGTGGGCAGATAGATCAGCCCCAGCATTTT.

This clonotype was seen once. The chain is built from TRBV3-1 and TRBJ1-5; perhaps TRBD1 as D (5 bases). CDR1 and CDR2 from the germline V gene are LGHDT and YNNKEL (reference sequence). V was clipped by 4 bases and J by 6 bases, with 10 bases between them. This CDR3 comprises 13 residues. CDR3 coding DNA: TGTGCCAGCAGCCCCCGACAGTTTCAGCCCCAGCATTTT. Protein product: CASSPRQFQPQHF.

The V and J genes are TRBV5-4 and TRBJ2-1, with TRBD2 matching 10 bases. V was pared by 2 bases and J by 8 bases, with 13 bases of the junction left unmatched. Germline V lookup: CDR1 SGHNT, CDR2 YYREEE (reference sequence). The CDR3 is 17 residues long. CDR3 DNA sequence: TGTGCCAGCAGCTTATATGCTAGCGGGAGAATTAAGCATGAGCAGTTCTTC. It is translated as CASSLYASGRIKHEQFF.

V usage is TRBV28 and J usage is TRBJ2-7, with D tentatively TRBD1 (5 bases). V was pared by 3 bases and J by 5 bases, with 14 bases between. This CDR3 region has 14 residues. Germline V gene lookup returns CDR1 MDHEN and CDR2 SYDVKM. The CDR3 here is CASSFTRVSNEQYF. CDR3 nucleotide sequence: TGTGCCAGCAGTTTTACCAGGGTGTCTAACGAGCAGTACTTC.

The chain employs TRBV20-1 and TRBJ1-2; D uncertain. From germline, CDR1 is DFQATT and CDR2 SNEGSKA (reference sequence). V lost 0 bases and J lost 4, with 12 bases in between. This CDR3 contains 14 residues. CDR3 residues: CSARDMEGAYGYTF. Written as DNA, the CDR3 is TGCAGTGCTAGAGATATGGAGGGAGCCTATGGCTACACCTTC.

The chain employs TRBV6-5 and TRBJ2-7; no clear D. Germline V gene data show CDR1 as MNHEY and CDR2 as SVGAGI. V lost 5 bases and J 7 bases, leaving 18 bases between the germline ends. The CDR3 length is 14 residues. The CDR3 protein is CASSKLDQGLEQYF. CDR3 DNA: TGTGCCAGCAGTAAACTGGACCAAGGTCTTGAGCAGTACTTC.

This clonotype showed up just once. The CDR3 loop reads CASSQVARDSSNQPQHF. The CDR3 bases are TGCGCCAGCAGCCAAGTTGCCCGGGACAGTAGCAATCAGCCCCAGCATTTT. This chain connects TRBV4-1 to TRBJ1-5; 7 positions agree with TRBD1. There are 17 residues in the CDR3. J gave up 0 bases and V 1 base, and 6 bases lay outside the gene matches. CDR1 MGHRA and CDR2 YSYEKL come from the germline V gene.

In this sample, this clonotype turned up a few times. The V and J genes are TRBV5-4 and TRBJ1-1; the match to TRBD1 covers 8 bases. Germline V CDR1 and CDR2: SGHNT, YYREEE (reference sequence). J was trimmed by 4 bases and V by 4 bases; bases with no gene match: 9. The CDR3 has 15 amino acids. CDR3 region: CASSARTGRGTEAFF. Written as DNA, the CDR3 is TGTGCCAGCAGCGCCCGGACAGGGAGGGGCACTGAAGCTTTCTTT.

The chain has TRBV5-4 and TRBJ2-1, with TRBD2 identical over 10 bases. V was clipped by 4 bases and J by 3 bases; unmatched bases: 4. The germline V gene has CDR1 SGHNT and CDR2 YYREEE (reference sequence). CDR3 length: 15 residues. DNA of the CDR3: TGTGCCAGCAGCCCATGGACTAGCGGCTACAATGAGCAGTTCTTC. Translating it yields CASSPWTSGYNEQFF.

The V and J genes are TRBV12-3 or TRBV12-4 and TRBJ2-6; TRBD1 matches at 7 bases. The CDR3 length is 17 residues. V was clipped by 6 bases and J by 4 bases; unmatched bases: 12. The CDR3 DNA reads as TGTGCCAGCAGCCCCGGGACGGCACAGGGGGGGGCCAACGTCCTGACTTTC. This encodes CASSPGTAQGGANVLTF.